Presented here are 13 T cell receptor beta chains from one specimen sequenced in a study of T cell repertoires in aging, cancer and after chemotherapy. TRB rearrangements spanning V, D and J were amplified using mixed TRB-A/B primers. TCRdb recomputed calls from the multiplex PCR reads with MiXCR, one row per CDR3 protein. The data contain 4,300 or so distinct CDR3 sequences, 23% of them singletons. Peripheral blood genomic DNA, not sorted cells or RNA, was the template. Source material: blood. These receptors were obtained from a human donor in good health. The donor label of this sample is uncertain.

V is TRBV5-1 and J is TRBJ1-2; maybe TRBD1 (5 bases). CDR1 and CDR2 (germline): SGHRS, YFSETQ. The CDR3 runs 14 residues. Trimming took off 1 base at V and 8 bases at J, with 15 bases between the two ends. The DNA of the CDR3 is TGCGCCAGCAGCTTGTTTGGGCAGGGATCCGGCTACACCTTC. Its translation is CASSLFGQGSGYTF.

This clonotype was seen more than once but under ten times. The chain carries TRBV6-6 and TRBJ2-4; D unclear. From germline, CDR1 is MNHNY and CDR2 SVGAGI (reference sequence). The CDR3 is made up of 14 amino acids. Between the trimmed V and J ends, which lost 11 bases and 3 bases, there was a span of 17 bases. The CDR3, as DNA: TGTGCCTGTAGGGATTGGGCTGGCAAAAACATTCAGTACTTC. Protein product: CACRDWAGKNIQYF.

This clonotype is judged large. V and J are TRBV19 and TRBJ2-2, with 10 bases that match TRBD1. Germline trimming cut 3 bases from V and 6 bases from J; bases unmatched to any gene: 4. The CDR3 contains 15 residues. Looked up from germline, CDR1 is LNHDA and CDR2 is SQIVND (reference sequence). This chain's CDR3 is CASSIGGTGAGELFF. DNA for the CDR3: TGTGCCAGTAGTATCGGCGGGACAGGGGCCGGGGAGCTGTTTTTT.

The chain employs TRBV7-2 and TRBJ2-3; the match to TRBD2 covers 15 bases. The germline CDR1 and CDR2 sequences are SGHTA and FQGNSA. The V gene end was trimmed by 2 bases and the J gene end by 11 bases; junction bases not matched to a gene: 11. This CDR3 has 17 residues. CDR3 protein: CASSLTGLAGGPLRQYF. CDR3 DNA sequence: TGTGCCAGCAGCTTAACGGGACTAGCGGGGGGCCCCTTGAGGCAGTATTTT.

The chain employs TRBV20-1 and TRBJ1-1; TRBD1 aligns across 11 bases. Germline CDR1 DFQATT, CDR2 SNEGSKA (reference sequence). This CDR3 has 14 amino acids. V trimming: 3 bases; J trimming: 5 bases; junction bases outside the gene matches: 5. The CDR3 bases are TGCAGTGCTAGTAGGGGACAGGGGGGAACTGAAGCTTTCTTT. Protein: CSASRGQGGTEAFF.

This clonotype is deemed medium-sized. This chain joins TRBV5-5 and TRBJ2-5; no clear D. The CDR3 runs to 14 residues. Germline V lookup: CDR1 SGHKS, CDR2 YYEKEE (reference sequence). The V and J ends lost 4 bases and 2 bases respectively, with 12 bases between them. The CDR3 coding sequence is TGTGCCAGCAGCCCGCGGCACCAACAAGAGACCCAGTACTTC. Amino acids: CASSPRHQQETQYF.

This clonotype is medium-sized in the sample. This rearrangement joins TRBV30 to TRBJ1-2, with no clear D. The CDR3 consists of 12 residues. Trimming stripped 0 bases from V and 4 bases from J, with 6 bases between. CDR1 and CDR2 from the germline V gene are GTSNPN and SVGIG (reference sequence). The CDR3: CAWSVSLYGYTF. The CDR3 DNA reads TGTGCCTGGAGTGTTTCGCTCTATGGCTACACCTTC.

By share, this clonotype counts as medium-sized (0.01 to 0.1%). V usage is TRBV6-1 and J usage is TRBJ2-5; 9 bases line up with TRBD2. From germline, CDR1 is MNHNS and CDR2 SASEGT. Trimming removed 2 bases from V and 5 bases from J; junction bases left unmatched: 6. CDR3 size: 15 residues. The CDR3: CASSESLAGAETQYF. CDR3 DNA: TGTGCCAGCAGTGAATCGTTAGCGGGGGCTGAGACCCAGTACTTC.

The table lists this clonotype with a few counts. CDR3 protein: CASRNSGVDEQYF. The CDR3 DNA reads TGTGCCAGCAGAAATAGCGGGGTGGACGAGCAGTACTTC. The V call is TRBV6-2 or TRBV6-3, the J call TRBJ2-7; the match to TRBD2 covers 8 bases. Germline lookup yields CDR1 MNHEY and CDR2 SVGEGT. V trimming: 6 bases; J trimming: 5 bases; junction bases outside the gene matches: 6. The CDR3 length is 13 residues.

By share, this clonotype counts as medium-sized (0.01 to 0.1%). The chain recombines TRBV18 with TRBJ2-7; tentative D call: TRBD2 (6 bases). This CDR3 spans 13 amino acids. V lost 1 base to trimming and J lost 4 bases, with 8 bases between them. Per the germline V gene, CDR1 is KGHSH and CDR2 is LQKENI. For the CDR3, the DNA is TGTGCCAGCTCACCACTAGCGGAGTACGAGCAGTACTTC. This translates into CASSPLAEYEQYF.

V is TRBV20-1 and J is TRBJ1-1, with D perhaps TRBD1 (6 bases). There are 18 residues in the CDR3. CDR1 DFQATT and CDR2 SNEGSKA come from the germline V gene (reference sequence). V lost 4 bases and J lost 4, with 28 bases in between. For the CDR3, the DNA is TGCAGTGCTATTTCACCTGGGGGCACGCGAGAGCGTGGCACTGAAGCTTTCTTT. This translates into CSAISPGGTRERGTEAFF.

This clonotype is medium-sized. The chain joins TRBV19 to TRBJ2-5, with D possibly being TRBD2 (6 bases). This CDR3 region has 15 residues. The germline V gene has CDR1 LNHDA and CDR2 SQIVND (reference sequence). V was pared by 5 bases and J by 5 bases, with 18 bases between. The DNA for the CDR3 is TGTGCCAGTAGTCCCCCGGGACTCGCTGGGGAGACCCAGTACTTC. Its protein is CASSPPGLAGETQYF.

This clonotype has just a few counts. The CDR3, as DNA: TGCGCCAGCAGCTTTTCGGAAGCAACTAATGAAAAACTGTTTTTT. Protein: CASSFSEATNEKLFF. This chain connects TRBV5-1 to TRBJ1-4; D gene ambiguous. The CDR3 extends over 15 amino acids. Trimming removed 2 bases at V and 0 bases at J, with 8 bases between. Germline V CDR1 and CDR2: SGHRS, YFSETQ. Full variable domain (remainder filled in from reference TRBV5-1 and TRBJ1-4): KAGVTQTPRYLIKTRGQQVTLSCSPISGHRSVSWYQQTPGQGLQFLFEYFSETQRNKGNFPGRFSGRQFSNSRSEMNVSTLELGDSALYLCASSFSEATNEKLFFGSGTQLSVL.